This TCR beta chain was documented in a study of control samples from healthy donors and cancer patients. The CDR3 is 17 residues long. The germline CDR1 and CDR2 sequences are KGHDR and SFDVKD. Trimming removed 3 bases from V and 3 bases from J, with 17 bases in between. Assay used: immunoSEQ multiplex PCR; TCRdb lists only in-frame clones, some missing. The table shows about 100,000 clones, with around 85% occurring only once. Sequencing was carried out using blood. V and J are TRBV24-1 and TRBJ2-1, with D unresolved. The TCR comes from a man aged 25 to 40 in good health. The CDR3 protein is CATSDALGAELYNEQFF. CDR3 sequence (DNA): TGTGCCACCAGTGATGCTCTGGGCGCCGAGCTCTACAATGAGCAGTTCTTC.